Below, one T cell receptor beta chain is given with its context. The germline V gene has CDR1 SGHTA and CDR2 FQGNSA. This CDR3 spans 12 amino acids. This record comes from a study of tumor-infiltrating lymphocytes in oesophageal squamous cell carcinoma. TCRdb analysed the PCR reads with MiXCR anew, one entry per CDR3 protein. This sample has roughly 20,000 distinct CDR3 sequences; 35% to 50% occur once, and the top ten carry 10%. Sequencing was done on a sample of normal esophageal tissue next to the tumor. The gene calls are TRBV7-2 and TRBJ2-5, with D tentatively TRBD1 or TRBD2 (5 bases each). The J call is uncertain, as TRBJ2-7 better fits the DNA end. This TCR came from a male donor with esophageal squamous cell carcinoma. The CDR3 loop is CASSLGTHEQYF. CDR3 bases: TGTGCCAGCAGCTTGGGGACCCACGAGCAGTACTTC.